This T cell receptor (beta chain) emerged from a study of identical twins. MiXCR, applied by TCRdb to the 5' RACE reads, yields one record per CDR3 protein. The data contain hundreds of thousands of distinct CDR3 sequences, roughly 9.4% of them singletons. Germline CDR1 reads DFQATT; CDR2 reads SNEGSKA (reference sequence). The CDR3 runs 13 residues. V shed 3 bases, J shed 8 bases, and the junction held 0 bases outside the gene matches. General study findings and limits: It was cross-sectional statistical analysis, not following the same donors, that the conclusions relied on.

To note about this clonotype: Its antigen remains unknown.

This sequence joins TRBV20-1 and TRBJ1-6; 11 bases line up with TRBD1. Sequencing was done on a sample of memory (CD45RO+) T cells sorted from blood. This clonotype was obtained from a woman between 18 and 30 years old in good health. DNA of the CDR3: TGCAGTGCTAGGGGACAGGGGGATTCACCCCTCCACTTT. It specifies CSARGQGDSPLHF.